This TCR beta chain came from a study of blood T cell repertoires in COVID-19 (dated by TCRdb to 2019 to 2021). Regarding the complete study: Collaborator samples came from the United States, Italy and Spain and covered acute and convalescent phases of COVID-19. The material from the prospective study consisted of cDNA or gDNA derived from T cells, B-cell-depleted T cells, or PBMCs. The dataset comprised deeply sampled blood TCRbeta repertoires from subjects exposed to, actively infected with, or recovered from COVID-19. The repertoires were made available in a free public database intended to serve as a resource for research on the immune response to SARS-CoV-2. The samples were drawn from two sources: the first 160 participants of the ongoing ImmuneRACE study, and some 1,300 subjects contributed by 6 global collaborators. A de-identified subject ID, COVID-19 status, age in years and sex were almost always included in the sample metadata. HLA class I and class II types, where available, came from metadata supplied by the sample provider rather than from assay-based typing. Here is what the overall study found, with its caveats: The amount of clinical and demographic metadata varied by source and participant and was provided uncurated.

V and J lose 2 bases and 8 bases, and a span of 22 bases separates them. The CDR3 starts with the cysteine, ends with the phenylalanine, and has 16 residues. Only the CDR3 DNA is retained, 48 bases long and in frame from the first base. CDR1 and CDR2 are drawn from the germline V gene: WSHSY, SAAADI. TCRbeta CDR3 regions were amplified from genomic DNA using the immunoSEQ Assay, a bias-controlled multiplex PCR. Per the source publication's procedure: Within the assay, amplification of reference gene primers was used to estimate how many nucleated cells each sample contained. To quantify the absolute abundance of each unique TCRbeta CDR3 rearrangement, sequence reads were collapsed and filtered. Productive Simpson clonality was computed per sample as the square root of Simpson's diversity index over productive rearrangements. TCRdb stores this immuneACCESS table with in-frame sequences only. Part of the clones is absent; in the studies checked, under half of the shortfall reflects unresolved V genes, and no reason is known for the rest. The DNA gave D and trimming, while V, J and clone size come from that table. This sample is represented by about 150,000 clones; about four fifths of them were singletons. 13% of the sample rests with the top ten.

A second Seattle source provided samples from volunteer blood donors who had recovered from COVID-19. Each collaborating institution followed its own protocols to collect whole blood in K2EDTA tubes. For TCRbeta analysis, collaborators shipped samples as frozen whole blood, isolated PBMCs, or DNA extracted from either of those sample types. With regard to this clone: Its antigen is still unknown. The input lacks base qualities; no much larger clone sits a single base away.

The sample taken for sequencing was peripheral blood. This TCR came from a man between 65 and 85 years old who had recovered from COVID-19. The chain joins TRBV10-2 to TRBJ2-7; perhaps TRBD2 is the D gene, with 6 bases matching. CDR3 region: CASSEPSGVIAGKQYF. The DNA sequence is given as TGCGCCAGCAGTGAGCCCTCCGGGGTAATCGCGGGGAAGCAGTACTTC.